This entry is about one T cell receptor (beta chain). The data stem from a study of T cells expressing NK-cell markers. Study in general: Investigators obtained TCR beta repertoires from sorted CD3+CD56+NKG2C+, CD3+CD56+NKG2C- and CD3+CD56-NKG2C+ T cells. Out of eight donors sequenced, seven tested HCMV-seropositive and the remaining one seronegative.

No DNA is given; TCRdb re-called the 5' RACE reads and lists each CDR3 protein once. The sample table includes approximately 420,000 distinct CDR3 sequences. This CDR3 region has 14 residues. Source material: blood T cells: a sorted CD56 or NKG2C T cell subset, CD4+ or CD8+ T cells, or bulk PBMC T cells (not recorded which). This chain connects TRBV12-3 or TRBV12-4 to TRBJ1-1; TCRdb lists TRBD1, though no DNA is available to test this call. The clonotype originates from a woman between 45 and 65 years old in good health. The CDR3 is CASSFDSPNTEAFF.